Here is one TCR beta chain with its context. Antigen unknown. The germline V and J ends were trimmed by 4 bases and 3 bases, with 14 bases remaining between them. CDR1 is SGHRS, CDR2 YFSETQ, per germline. The CDR3 extends over 14 amino acids. Sequenced by immunoSEQ multiplex PCR; TCRdb stores in-frame clones only, minus some. The repertoire holds 100,000 to 150,000 clones, with approximately 90% as singletons. This specimen comes from a study of PD-1 blockade in mismatch repair-deficient tumors. At the level of the study: Patients had approximately 11 mismatch repair-deficient cancer types and were previously treated and progressing. Study-wide results and caveats: Rapid post-treatment expansion, then contraction, generally preceding radiologic response, marked tumor-resident clones.

Every patient had mismatch repair deficiency by PCR or immunohistochemistry. The TCR-sequenced patients were three responders to pembrolizumab. The origin of this receptor is an adult with mismatch repair-deficient cancer. The sequenced sample was peripheral blood, obtained 44 weeks after starting pembrolizumab. The chain employs TRBV5-1 and TRBJ2-7; D is possibly TRBD1 or TRBD2 (5 bases each). The CDR3 nucleotides are TGCGCCAGCAGCATACGGGACGGGAACTACGAGCAGTACTTC. Its protein product is CASSIRDGNYEQYF.